This TCR beta chain was sequenced during a study of radiotherapy plus CTLA-4 blockade in lung cancer. Study background: Objective response rate was roughly 19%; disease control rate, approximately 28%.

Findings of the study overall: Strongest reported response predictors: early blood clone changes and post-radiation interferon-beta. Blood-borne expansion of tumor-derived TCR clones followed radiotherapy plus ipilimumab.

Trimming removed 3 bases at V and 0 bases at J, with 11 bases between. The CDR3 covers 15 residues. CDR1 and CDR2 (germline): KGHSH, LQKENI. The assay was immunoSEQ multiplex PCR, and TCRdb's table has in-frame clones only and misses some. The sample includes 70,000 to 100,000 clones, about 86% of them seen just once. As for this clone: Its matching antigen is unknown.

The sequencing here drew on peripheral blood, taken from a patient treated with radiotherapy plus ipilimumab. This receptor was identified in a human donor with non-small cell lung cancer who had a partial response to radiotherapy plus ipilimumab. The rearrangement joins TRBV18 to TRBJ1-1; no definite D call. The CDR3 nucleotides are TGTGCCAGCTCACCGAGGGAATCGGTGAACACTGAAGCTTTCTTT. This gives the protein CASSPRESVNTEAFF.